Here is one TCR beta chain with its context. Its antigen remains unidentified. Base qualities are not recorded, but no much larger clone differs from it by a single base. The sample comes from a study of blood T cell repertoires in COVID-19 (TCRdb year 2020). General notes on the study: Collaborator samples came from the United States, Italy and Spain and covered acute and convalescent phases of COVID-19. The prospective study material was composed of cDNA or gDNA derived from T cells, B-cell-depleted T cells, or PBMCs. Subjects who had been exposed to COVID-19, were actively infected with it, or had recovered from it provided the deeply sampled blood TCRbeta repertoires that made up the dataset. The repertoires were made available in a free public database intended to serve as a resource for research on the immune response to SARS-CoV-2. Samples were obtained from the ongoing ImmuneRACE study (first 160 participants) and from 1,254 subjects provided by 6 global collaborators. Nearly every sample came with metadata listing a de-identified subject ID, COVID-19 status, age in years and sex. Where HLA class I and class II types were available, the types were taken from metadata supplied by the sample provider, not from assay-based typing.

The immunoSEQ Assay, a bias-controlled multiplex PCR, was used to amplify TCRbeta CDR3 regions from genomic DNA. As for how the authors treated the data: Nucleated cell counts per sample were estimated from amplification of reference gene primers within the assay. To quantify the absolute abundance of each unique TCRbeta CDR3 rearrangement, sequence reads were collapsed and filtered. For each sample, productive Simpson clonality was calculated as the square root of Simpson's diversity index across productive rearrangements. This immuneACCESS table, as held by TCRdb, lists in-frame sequences with V and J called but not all clones. Of the missing ones, under half trace to an unresolved V gene in checked studies; the others have no known cause. V and J calls and clone size are copied from that table; D and trimming were computed from the DNA. In all, the sample holds around 160,000 clones, and more than 70% of those were seen once. The ten largest clones add up to over 10% of the sample.

Whole blood was collected in K2EDTA tubes by collaborating institutions according to the institutions' own protocols. Collaborator samples were shipped for TCRbeta analysis as frozen whole blood, isolated PBMCs, or DNA extracted from either sample type. CDR3 length: 13 amino acids, cysteine to phenylalanine. The read is trimmed to its CDR3 DNA, 39 bases read in frame from base 1. Cut back by 8 bases and 7 bases, the V and J ends lie 15 bases apart. From the germline V gene, CDR1 is MNHEY and CDR2 is SVGAGI. On the study overall, not on this receptor specifically: The amount of clinical and demographic metadata varied by source and participant and was provided uncurated.

Recombination joined TRBV6-5 with TRBJ2-1, with no confident D gene call. The specimen sequenced was peripheral blood. This receptor was identified in a man in his fifties or sixties with active or convalescent COVID-19. The DNA sequence follows: TGTGCCAGCTCGTCGTCGGCGGCAAATGAGCAGTTCTTC. Its translation reads: CASSSSAANEQFF.